The 10 T cell receptor beta chains presented below share a single source sample, sequenced in a study of shared clonotypes between healthy human individuals (dated by TCRdb to about 2020). Library construction relied on the immunoSEQ multiplex PCR assay. Not all clones reach the TCRdb copy of this immuneACCESS table, which keeps in-frame sequences only. Checked studies attribute under half of the gap to unresolved V genes and leave the rest unexplained. The sample includes roughly 2,300,000 clones, with 85% to 95% observed a single time. Clones ranked in the top ten supply 0.3% to 0.45% of the sample. The specimen sequenced was naive CD4+ T cells from PBMCs. The cell subset or site label for this specimen denotes: CD45RA+ positively selected. Every receptor here comes from a man younger than 35 in good health. Some clones in this sample may be carry-over from other donors' samples.

V gene TRBV7-3 combines with J gene TRBJ2-5; no definite D call. CDR1 SGHTA and CDR2 FQGTGA come from the germline V gene. V was trimmed by 0 bases and J by 1 base, leaving 9 bases between them. The CDR3 runs to 15 residues. The DNA of the CDR3 is TGTGCCAGCAGCTTAACGGGTCGTAGCCAAGAGACCCAGTACTTC. Protein sequence: CASSLTGRSQETQYF.

This chain uses TRBV7-3 with TRBJ2-1; 7 nucleotides line up with TRBD1. Germline CDR1 SGHTA, CDR2 FQGTGA. CDR3 length: 15 residues. V was clipped by 5 bases and J by 3 bases; unmatched bases: 7. The CDR3 sequence is CASSDRDSLYNEQFF. The CDR3 DNA follows: TGTGCCAGCAGCGACCGGGACAGTCTCTACAATGAGCAGTTCTTC.

The V gene is TRBV6-5, the J gene TRBJ1-5; 7 bases are shared with TRBD1. Germline V lookup: CDR1 MNHEY, CDR2 SVGAGI. The CDR3 loop spans 15 amino acids. J lost 4 bases, V lost 5 bases, and 8 bases had no gene match. CDR3 loop: CASSRQGYTNQPQHF. CDR3 bases: TGTGCCAGCAGTAGACAGGGTTATACTAATCAGCCCCAGCATTTT.

The chain joins TRBV5-1 to TRBJ2-3; 11 bases agree with TRBD2. With V trimmed by 5 bases and J by 4 bases, 6 bases remained unmatched. Germline CDR1 and CDR2: SGHRS and YFSETQ. The CDR3 contains 15 residues. In nucleotides, the CDR3 is TGCGCCAGCAGACCGGCACTAGCGGGAGCAGATACGCAGTATTTT. This encodes CASRPALAGADTQYF.

This chain connects TRBV5-4 to TRBJ2-5; D may correspond to TRBD1 or TRBD2 (6 bases each). The V end was cut by 4 bases, the J end by 1 base, with 17 bases between. Per germline, CDR1 SGHNT and CDR2 YYREEE (reference sequence). The CDR3 covers 16 residues. CDR3 in amino acids: CASSPRGGLGQETQYF. CDR3 DNA: TGTGCCAGCAGCCCTCGAGGGGGACTTGGCCAAGAGACCCAGTACTTC.

The chain carries TRBV6-5 and TRBJ2-7; TRBD1 aligns across 10 bases. The junction had 9 bases not matched to a gene; V was cut back by 6 bases and J by 4 bases. The CDR3 extends over 15 amino acids. Per the germline V gene, CDR1 is MNHEY and CDR2 is SVGAGI. This CDR3 is CASSPYDRGLYEQYF. DNA for the CDR3: TGTGCCAGCAGCCCATATGACAGGGGGCTATACGAGCAGTACTTC.

The chain joins TRBV23-1 to TRBJ1-5, with TRBD1 identical over 9 bases. TRBV23-1 is flagged as an ORF with uncertain function. Losses at the gene ends were 6 bases for V and 6 bases for J; bases not matched to a gene: 15. The CDR3 spans 17 residues. The CDR3, as DNA: TGCGCCAGCAGCCCAGGGGACAGGGTTAGGATCGTTCAGCCCCAGCATTTT. As protein: CASSPGDRVRIVQPQHF.

The rearrangement uses TRBV2 and TRBJ1-6; D remains unclear. CDR1 SNHLY and CDR2 FYNNEI come from the germline V gene. The CDR3 runs to 13 residues. V was cut by 7 bases and J by 5 bases, with 9 bases left in between. The CDR3 DNA reads TGTGCCAGCAAAGCGGAAAATAATTCACCCCTCCACTTT. Translating it yields CASKAENNSPLHF.

With regard to this clone: Other DNA sequences in this specimen translate into the identical CDR3. The chain recombines TRBV30 with TRBJ2-5, with 10 bases matching TRBD1. From germline, CDR1 is GTSNPN and CDR2 SVGIG (reference sequence). CDR3 length: 14 amino acids. The junction had 3 bases not matched to a gene; V was cut back by 2 bases and J by 3 bases. The CDR3 protein is CAWSRGTGEETQYF. The CDR3 region has the DNA TGTGCCTGGAGTAGGGGGACAGGGGAAGAGACCCAGTACTTC.

The count of this clone is one. The chain carries TRBV28 and TRBJ1-2; a weak D match, TRBD1 (6 bases). Looked up from germline, CDR1 is MDHEN and CDR2 is SYDVKM. Deletions cut 1 base from V and 4 bases from J, with 19 bases between. The length of the CDR3 is 17 residues. The CDR3 region is CASSLYRAGLGAYGYTF. In DNA form, the CDR3 reads TGTGCCAGCAGTTTATACAGGGCAGGGTTAGGGGCCTATGGCTACACCTTC.